These T cell receptor beta chains were read from a single sample in a study of cytomegalovirus exposure and HLA in healthy donors. Profiled with immunoSEQ multiplex PCR; TCRdb holds only in-frame clones, not every one. In the table there are 130,000 to 150,000 clones, about 87% of which are singletons. The specimen was PBMCs. These receptors originate from a woman aged 25 to 39 in good health and CMV-seropositive. Both conserved end residues are part of each CDR3. The order of the fields is clone size, D gene, J gene, V gene, CDR3 DNA, CDR3 protein. D genes are given only for firm matches. Clone size appears in some rows only: once, few, many, or a class for an expanded clone.

size: NA; D: TRBD1; J: TRBJ2-1; V: TRBV7-9; DNA: TGTGCCAGCAGCCTGGGACAGAAGGACCTAGCTATGTGGAATGAGCAGTTCTTC; CDR3: CASSLGQKDLAMWNEQFF
size: once; D: TRBD1; J: TRBJ2-7; V: TRBV6-5; DNA: TGTGCCAGCACTCACCCCGGGACAGGGGGCCGCGAGCAGTACTTC; CDR3: CASTHPGTGGREQYF
size: NA; D: NA; J: TRBJ1-4; V: TRBV6-1; DNA: TGTGCCAGCAGTGTGGTCCGGCGGACTAATGAAAAACTGTTTTTT; CDR3: CASSVVRRTNEKLFF
size: NA; D: TRBD1; J: TRBJ1-2; V: TRBV10-3; DNA: TGTGCCATCAGTGAGTCGAGTGGACAGGGAGTAGCCTATGGCTACACCTTC; CDR3: CAISESSGQGVAYGYTF
size: NA; D: NA; J: TRBJ1-5; V: TRBV15; DNA: TGTGCCACCAGCAGAGATCTTCCCGAAGAGACAGTGAAGAGCAATCAGCCCCAGCATTTT; CDR3: CATSRDLPEETVKSNQPQHF
size: NA; D: TRBD1; J: TRBJ2-3; V: TRBV6-5; DNA: TGTGCCAGCAGCCCCGGACAGGGTCACACAGATACGCAGTATTTT; CDR3: CASSPGQGHTDTQYF
size: NA; D: NA; J: TRBJ2-7; V: TRBV18; DNA: TGTGCCAGCTCACCACAGAGATCCTCCTACGAGCAGTACTTC; CDR3: CASSPQRSSYEQYF
size: NA; D: NA; J: TRBJ1-2; V: TRBV7-9; DNA: TGTGCCAGCAGCTTAGAAGACAGGAACAGAGGGAACTATGGCTACACCTTC; CDR3: CASSLEDRNRGNYGYTF
size: NA; D: TRBD2; J: TRBJ2-3; V: TRBV7-9; DNA: TGTGCCAGCAGCCTGACTAGCGGGAGAACAGATACGCAGTATTTT; CDR3: CASSLTSGRTDTQYF
size: NA; D: NA; J: TRBJ2-2; V: TRBV27; DNA: TGTGCCAGCAGTTTATCCGGTCGGAGCTTCACCGGGGAGCTGTTTTTT; CDR3: CASSLSGRSFTGELFF